The subject of this entry is one TCR beta chain. Its antigen is not yet known. No much larger clone exists at a distance of one base, and base qualities are not known. The germline V gene supplies CDR1 SGHRS and CDR2 YFSETQ. Taken from cysteine to phenylalanine, the CDR3 has 15 residues. This entry keeps only the CDR3 DNA: 45 bases, framed from base 1. Trimming takes 6 bases from V and 1 base from J, and the germline ends sit 16 bases apart. In Seattle, one collaborating source enrolled patients while the infection was active and tracked those patients longitudinally over the course of disease. Collaborating institutions collected whole blood in K2EDTA tubes following their own protocols. For TCRbeta analysis, collaborators shipped samples in one of three forms: frozen whole blood, isolated PBMCs, or DNA extracted from either of those sample types. The data are from a study of blood T cell repertoires in COVID-19 (dated by TCRdb to 2018 to 2021). Background on the whole study: Samples from collaborators originated in the United States, Italy and Spain and spanned both the acute and convalescent phases of COVID-19. A freely available public database, intended as a resource for researchers studying the immune response to SARS-CoV-2, is where the repertoires were released. Where available, HLA class I and class II types were obtained from metadata supplied by the sample provider rather than from assay-based typing. The samples were drawn from the first 160 participants of the ongoing ImmuneRACE study and from 1,254 subjects provided by 6 global collaborators. The prospective study material was composed of cDNA or gDNA derived from T cells, B-cell-depleted T cells, or PBMCs. Deeply sampled blood TCRbeta repertoires from subjects exposed to, actively infected with, or recovered from COVID-19 were included in the dataset. Nearly every sample came with metadata listing a de-identified subject ID, COVID-19 status, age in years and sex.

Study-wide conclusions, independent of this receptor: The amount of clinical and demographic metadata varied by source and participant and was provided uncurated.

TCRbeta CDR3 regions were amplified from genomic DNA using the immunoSEQ Assay, a bias-controlled multiplex PCR. The original methods were these. Nucleated cell counts per sample were estimated from amplification of reference gene primers within the assay. To quantify the absolute abundance of each unique TCRbeta CDR3 rearrangement, sequence reads were collapsed and filtered. For each sample, productive Simpson clonality was calculated as the square root of Simpson's diversity index over productive rearrangements. TCRdb limited this immuneACCESS table to in-frame rearrangements with V and J called. A share of clones is missing; checked studies link under half to unresolved V genes, and the rest is unexplained. V, J and clone size are those of that table, while D and trimming were read from the DNA. The sample table contains over 55,000 clones; only one count was recorded for approximately 80% of them. The biggest ten clones account for roughly 10% of the sample.

This TCR was sampled from a man aged 50-60 years with COVID-19, enrolled during active disease. Recombination linked TRBV5-1 to TRBJ1-2; the best D guess is TRBD1, with 6 bases matching. The specimen was peripheral blood. The nucleotides read TGCGCCAGCACCCGGGACACCTCAAATAACTATGGCTACACCTTC. This gives the protein CASTRDTSNNYGYTF.